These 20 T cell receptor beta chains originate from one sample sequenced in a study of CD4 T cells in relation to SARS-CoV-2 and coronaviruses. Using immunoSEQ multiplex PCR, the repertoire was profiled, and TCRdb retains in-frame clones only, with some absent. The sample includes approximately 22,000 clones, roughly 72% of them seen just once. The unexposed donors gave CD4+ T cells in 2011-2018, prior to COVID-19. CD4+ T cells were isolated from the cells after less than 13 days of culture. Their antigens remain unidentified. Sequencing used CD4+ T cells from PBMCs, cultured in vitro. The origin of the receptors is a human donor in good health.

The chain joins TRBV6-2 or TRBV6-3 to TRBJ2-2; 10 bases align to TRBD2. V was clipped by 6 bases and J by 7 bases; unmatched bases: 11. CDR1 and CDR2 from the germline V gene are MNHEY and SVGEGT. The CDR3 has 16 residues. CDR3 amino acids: CASSQQRGGYGGELFF. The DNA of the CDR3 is TGTGCCAGCAGCCAACAGCGGGGGGGTTACGGCGGGGAGCTGTTTTTT.

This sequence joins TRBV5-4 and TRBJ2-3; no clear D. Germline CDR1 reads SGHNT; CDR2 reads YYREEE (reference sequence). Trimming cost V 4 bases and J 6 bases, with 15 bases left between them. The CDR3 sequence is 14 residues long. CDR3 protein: CASSHSNEGDTQYF. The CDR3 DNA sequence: TGTGCCAGCAGCCACTCCAACGAAGGGGATACGCAGTATTTT.

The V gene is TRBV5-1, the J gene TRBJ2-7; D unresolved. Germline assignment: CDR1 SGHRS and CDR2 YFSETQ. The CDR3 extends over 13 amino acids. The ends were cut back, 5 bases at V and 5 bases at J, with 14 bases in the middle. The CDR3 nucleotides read TGCGCCAGCAGGCCCGGTGGCCGGAACGAGCAGTACTTC. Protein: CASRPGGRNEQYF.

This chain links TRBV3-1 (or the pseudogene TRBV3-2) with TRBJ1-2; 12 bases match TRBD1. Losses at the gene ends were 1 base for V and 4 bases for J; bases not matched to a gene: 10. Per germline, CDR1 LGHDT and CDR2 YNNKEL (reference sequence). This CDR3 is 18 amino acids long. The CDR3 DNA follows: TGTGCCAGCAGCCAAGGGAACCGGGACAGGGGGCGCAGCTATGGCTACACCTTC. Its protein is CASSQGNRDRGRSYGYTF.

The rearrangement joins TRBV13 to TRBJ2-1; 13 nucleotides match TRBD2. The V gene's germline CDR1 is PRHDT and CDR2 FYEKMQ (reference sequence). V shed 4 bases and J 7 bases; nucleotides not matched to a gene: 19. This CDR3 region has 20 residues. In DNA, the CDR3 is TGTGCCAGCAGCTCTTGGACAGCTCGACTAGCGGGAGGCGGTGGGAATGAGCAGTTCTTC. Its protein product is CASSSWTARLAGGGGNEQFF.

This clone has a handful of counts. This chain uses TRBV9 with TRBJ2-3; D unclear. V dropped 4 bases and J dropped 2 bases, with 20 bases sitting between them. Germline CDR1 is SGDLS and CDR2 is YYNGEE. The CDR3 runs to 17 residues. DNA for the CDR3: TGTGCCAGCAGCACTGCGGACCGCTGGGTGGACACAGATACGCAGTATTTT. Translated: CASSTADRWVDTDTQYF.

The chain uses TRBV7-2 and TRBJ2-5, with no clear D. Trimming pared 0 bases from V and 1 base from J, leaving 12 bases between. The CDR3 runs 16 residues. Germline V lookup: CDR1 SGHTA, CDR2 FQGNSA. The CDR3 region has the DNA TGTGCCAGCAGCTTAGCGTTCGGAACACCCCAAGAGACCCAGTACTTC. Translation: CASSLAFGTPQETQYF.

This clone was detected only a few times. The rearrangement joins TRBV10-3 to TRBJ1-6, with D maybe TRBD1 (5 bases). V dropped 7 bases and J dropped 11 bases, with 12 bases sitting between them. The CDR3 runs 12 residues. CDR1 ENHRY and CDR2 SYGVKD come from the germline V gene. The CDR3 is CAIMGDGPPLHF. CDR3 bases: TGTGCCATCATGGGGGATGGGCCACCCCTCCACTTT.

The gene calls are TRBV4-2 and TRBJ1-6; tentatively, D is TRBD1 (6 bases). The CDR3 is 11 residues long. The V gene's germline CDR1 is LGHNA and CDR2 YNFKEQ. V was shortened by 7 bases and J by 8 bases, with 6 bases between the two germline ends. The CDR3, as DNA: TGTGCCAGCAAGGGGGATTCACCCCTCCACTTT. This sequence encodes CASKGDSPLHF.

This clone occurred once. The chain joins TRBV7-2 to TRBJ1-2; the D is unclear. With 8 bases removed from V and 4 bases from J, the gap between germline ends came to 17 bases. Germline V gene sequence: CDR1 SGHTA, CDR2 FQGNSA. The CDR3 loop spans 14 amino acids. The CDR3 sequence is CASRVFAELYGYTF. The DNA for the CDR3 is TGTGCCAGCCGCGTCTTCGCAGAGCTCTATGGCTACACCTTC. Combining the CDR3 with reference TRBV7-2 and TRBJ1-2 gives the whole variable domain GAGVSQSPSNKVTEKGKDVELRCDPISGHTALYWYRQSLGQGLEFLIYFQGNSAPDKSGLPSDRFSAERTGGSVSTLTIQRTQQEDSAVYLCASRVFAELYGYTFGSGTRLTVV.

CDR3: CASHRGSNTGELFF. The CDR3 coding sequence is TGTGCCAGCCATCGGGGATCAAATACCGGGGAGCTGTTTTTT. The rearrangement links TRBV5-4 to TRBJ2-2, with D possibly being TRBD2 (5 bases). CDR1 is SGHNT, CDR2 YYREEE, per germline (reference sequence). This CDR3 is 14 amino acids long. V shed 7 bases and J shed 5 bases, with 15 bases lying between them.

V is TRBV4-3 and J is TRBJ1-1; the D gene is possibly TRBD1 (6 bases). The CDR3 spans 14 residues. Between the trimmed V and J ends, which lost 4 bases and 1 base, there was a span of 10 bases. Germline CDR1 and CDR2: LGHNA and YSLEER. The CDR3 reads CASSRGQTNTEAFF. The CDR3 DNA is TGCGCCAGCAGCCGAGGACAGACGAACACTGAAGCTTTCTTT.

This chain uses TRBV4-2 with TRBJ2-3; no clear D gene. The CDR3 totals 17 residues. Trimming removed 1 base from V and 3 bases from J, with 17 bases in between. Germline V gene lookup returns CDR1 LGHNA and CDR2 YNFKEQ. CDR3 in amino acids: CASSQARTRGITDTQYF. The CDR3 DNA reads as TGTGCCAGCAGCCAAGCTCGGACCCGAGGTATTACAGATACGCAGTATTTT.

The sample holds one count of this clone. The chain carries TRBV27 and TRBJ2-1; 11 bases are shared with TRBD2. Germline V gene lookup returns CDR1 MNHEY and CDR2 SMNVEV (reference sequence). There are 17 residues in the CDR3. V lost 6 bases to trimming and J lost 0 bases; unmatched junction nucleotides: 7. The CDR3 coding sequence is TGTGCCAGCAGGGAAAGACTAGCGGGGAGCTCCTACAATGAGCAGTTCTTC. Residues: CASRERLAGSSYNEQFF.

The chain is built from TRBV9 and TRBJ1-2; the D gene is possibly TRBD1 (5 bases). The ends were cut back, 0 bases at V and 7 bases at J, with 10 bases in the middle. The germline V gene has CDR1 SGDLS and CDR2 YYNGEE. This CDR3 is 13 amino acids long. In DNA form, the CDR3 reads TGTGCCAGCAGCGTAGGAGGGGTAGGTGGCTACACCTTC. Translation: CASSVGGVGGYTF. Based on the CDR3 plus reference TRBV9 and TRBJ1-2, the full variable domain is DSGVTQTPKHLITATGQRVTLRCSPRSGDLSVYWYQQSLDQGLQFLIQYYNGEERAKGNILERFSAQQFPDLHSELNLSSLELGDSALYFCASSVGGVGGYTFGSGTRLTVV.

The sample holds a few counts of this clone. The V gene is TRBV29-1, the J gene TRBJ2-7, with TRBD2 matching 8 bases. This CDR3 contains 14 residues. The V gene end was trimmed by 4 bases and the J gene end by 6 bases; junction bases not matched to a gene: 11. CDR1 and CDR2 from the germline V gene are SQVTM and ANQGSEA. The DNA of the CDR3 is TGCAGCGTTGCAGAAGCGGGAGCTCGTGGCGAGCAGTACTTC. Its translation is CSVAEAGARGEQYF.

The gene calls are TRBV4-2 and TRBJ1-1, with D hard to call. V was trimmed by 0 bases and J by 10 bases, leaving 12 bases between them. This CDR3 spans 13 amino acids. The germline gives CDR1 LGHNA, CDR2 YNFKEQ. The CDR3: CASSQDLARRAFF. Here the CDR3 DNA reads TGTGCCAGCAGCCAAGATCTAGCCCGGCGAGCTTTCTTT.

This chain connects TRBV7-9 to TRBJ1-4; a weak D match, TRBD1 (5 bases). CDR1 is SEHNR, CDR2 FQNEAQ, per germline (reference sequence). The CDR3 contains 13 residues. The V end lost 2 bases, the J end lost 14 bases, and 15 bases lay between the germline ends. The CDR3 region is CASSLNGGQRLFF. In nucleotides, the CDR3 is TGTGCCAGCAGCTTAAACGGGGGTCAAAGGCTGTTTTTT.

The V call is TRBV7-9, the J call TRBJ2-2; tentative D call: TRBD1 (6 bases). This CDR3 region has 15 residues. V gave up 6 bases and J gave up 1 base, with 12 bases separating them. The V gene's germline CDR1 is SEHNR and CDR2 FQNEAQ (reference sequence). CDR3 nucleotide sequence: TGTGCCAGCAGAATGGGACACCTGAACACCGGGGAGCTGTTTTTT. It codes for CASRMGHLNTGELFF.

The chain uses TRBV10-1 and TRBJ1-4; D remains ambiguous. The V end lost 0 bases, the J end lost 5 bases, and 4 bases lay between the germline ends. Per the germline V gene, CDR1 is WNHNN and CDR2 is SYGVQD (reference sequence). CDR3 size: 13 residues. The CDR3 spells CASSESGNEKLFF. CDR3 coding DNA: TGCGCCAGCAGTGAGTCCGGGAATGAAAAACTGTTTTTT.